This T cell receptor (beta chain) was observed in a study of blood T cell repertoires in COVID-19. In the original analysis: Reference gene primer amplification gave estimated nucleated cell counts. Here immunoSEQ multiplex PCR was the method, and the copy in TCRdb shows in-frame clones only, minus some. V and J calls plus clone size are reproduced from that table; the DNA served to infer D and trimming. The sample consists of roughly 190,000 clones, 80% to 95% of them appearing once. This CDR3 region has 14 residues. Germline V gene sequence: CDR1 LGHDT, CDR2 YNNKEL (reference sequence). Notes on this clone: Relative to the germline gene, one junction end is altered; a read error may explain this.

This receptor was taken from a man aged 45 to 65 with acute or convalescent COVID-19. The J gene is TRBJ1-4, the V gene TRBV3-1 (or the pseudogene TRBV3-2); 9 bases fit TRBD1. The sequencing input was peripheral blood. The CDR3 loop reads CASSAGTGNVKLFF. CDR3 nucleotide sequence: TGTGCCAGCAGCGCCGGGACAGGGAATGTAAAACTGTTTTTT.